This T cell receptor beta chain originates from a study of blood T cell repertoires in COVID-19. Repertoires were generated with immunoSEQ multiplex PCR, while TCRdb's copy carries only in-frame clones and drops some. The sample contains about 280,000 clones, more than 75% of which appear only once. The germline CDR1 and CDR2 sequences are LGHDT and YNNKEL (reference sequence). The CDR3 runs to 13 residues. V lost 6 bases, J lost 8 bases, and 14 bases lay in between. This chain uses TRBV3-1 (or the pseudogene TRBV3-2) with TRBJ2-1; tentative D call: TRBD2 (5 bases). The clonotype was recovered from a woman aged 25 to 39 who had recovered from COVID-19. The sequenced sample was peripheral blood. The CDR3 loop reads CASSRDSVDEQFF. The CDR3 nucleotides read TGTGCCAGCAGTCGGGATTCTGTGGATGAGCAGTTCTTC.